Shown below are 22 T cell receptor beta chains from a single sample sequenced in a study of monozygotic twins with cystic fibrosis. Only in-frame clones appear in the TCRdb table, and some are missing; sequencing was by immunoSEQ multiplex PCR. The sample lists approximately 13,000 clones; 85% to 90% were seen once. The sequenced sample consisted of blood. The source of these receptors is a boy younger than 18 with cystic fibrosis.

By sample fraction, this clone is large (0.1 to 1%). The chain joins TRBV30 to TRBJ2-1, with 8 bases lining up with TRBD1. Unmatched junction bases numbered 17, after V lost 3 bases and J lost 16 bases. CDR1 is GTSNPN, CDR2 SVGIG, per germline (reference sequence). The CDR3 totals 14 residues. CDR3 in amino acids: CAWSPPGGGTGKFF. The CDR3 bases are TGTGCCTGGAGCCCCCCCGGAGGTGGGACAGGTAAATTCTTC.

This sequence joins TRBV5-1 and TRBJ2-7, with a tentative D call TRBD1 (6 bases). The CDR3 runs 14 residues. Germline-derived CDR1 and CDR2 are SGHRS and YFSETQ. The V end was cut by 3 bases, the J end by 6 bases, with 16 bases between. CDR3 amino acids: CASSWAGTTGEQYF. CDR3 in DNA: TGCGCCAGCAGCTGGGCCGGGACAACCGGCGAGCAGTACTTC.

The chain combines TRBV18 with TRBJ2-2; D is possibly TRBD1 (6 bases). V was shortened by 6 bases and J by 1 base, with 9 bases between the two germline ends. This CDR3 region has 14 residues. Germline CDR1 reads KGHSH; CDR2 reads LQKENI. CDR3 amino acids: CASSVGQNTGELFF. In DNA form, the CDR3 reads TGTGCCAGCTCGGTGGGACAGAACACCGGGGAGCTGTTTTTT.

V and J are TRBV30 and TRBJ1-5; D is uncertain. Trimming left V 1 base short and J 5 bases short, with 9 bases between. Per the germline V gene, CDR1 is GTSNPN and CDR2 is SVGIG (reference sequence). The CDR3 totals 13 residues. Here the CDR3 reads CAWSGRVDQPQHF. The CDR3 DNA reads as TGTGCCTGGAGTGGGAGAGTAGATCAGCCCCAGCATTTT.

The chain joins TRBV6-5 to TRBJ2-7; unclear D gene. The length of the CDR3 is 13 residues. The V gene lost 4 bases and the J gene lost 2 bases, with 9 bases spanning the gap. Germline values: CDR1 MNHEY, CDR2 SVGAGI. Here the CDR3 DNA reads TGTGCCAGCAGTTCCCCCACTACCTACGAGCAGTACTTC. This gives the protein CASSSPTTYEQYF.

CDR3 residues: CASSLAGYTDTQYF. The CDR3 DNA reads as TGTGCCAGCAGCCTAGCGGGGTACACAGATACGCAGTATTTT. The V and J genes are TRBV6-1 and TRBJ2-3; 9 bases fit TRBD2. Germline loops: CDR1 MNHNS, CDR2 SASEGT. The CDR3 consists of 14 residues. Losses at the gene ends were 6 bases for V and 2 bases for J; bases not matched to a gene: 3.

The V and J genes are TRBV20-1 and TRBJ1-1; D is unclear. V was pared by 6 bases and J by 4 bases, with 9 bases between. Germline-derived CDR1 and CDR2 are DFQATT and SNEGSKA (reference sequence). The CDR3 is 11 residues long. The CDR3 sequence: CSARRSTEAFF. DNA for the CDR3: TGCAGTGCCCGAAGGAGCACTGAAGCTTTCTTT.

The chain carries TRBV13 and TRBJ2-1, with 10 bases aligning to TRBD1. The ends lost 5 bases at V and 10 bases at J; junction bases unmatched: 11. The length of the CDR3 is 15 residues. CDR1 is PRHDT and CDR2 is FYEKMQ in the germline V gene (reference sequence). For the CDR3, the DNA is TGTGCCAGCAGCCCTCGGGGACAGGGGAGTCGGGAGCAGTTCTTC. It encodes CASSPRGQGSREQFF.

The CDR3 coding sequence is TGCGCCAGCGAGAAGGGGGAGTCCTACAATGAGCAGTTCTTC. This translates into CASEKGESYNEQFF. V and J are TRBV10-2 and TRBJ2-1, with D tentatively TRBD1 (6 bases). Trimming stripped 8 bases from V and 1 base from J, with 12 bases between. The CDR3 length is 14 residues. The germline V gene has CDR1 WSHSY and CDR2 SAAADI.

The gene calls are TRBV6-1 and TRBJ1-2, with D uncertain. The V end was cut by 8 bases, the J end by 4 bases, with 11 bases between. This CDR3 has 12 amino acids. CDR1 is MNHNS and CDR2 is SASEGT in the germline V gene. The CDR3 is CASRLQLYGYTF. The CDR3 DNA reads TGTGCCAGCCGACTCCAACTCTATGGCTACACCTTC.

The rearrangement uses TRBV2 and TRBJ1-1, with D tentatively TRBD1 (6 bases). Germline assignment: CDR1 SNHLY and CDR2 FYNNEI. The CDR3 loop spans 14 amino acids. The V end lost 4 bases, the J end lost 4 bases, and 13 bases lay between the germline ends. DNA for the CDR3: TGTGCCAGCAGTGTTAGGGGGTTGGTCACTGAAGCTTTCTTT. Translation: CASSVRGLVTEAFF.

J is TRBJ2-3 and V is TRBV19; 12 nucleotides agree with TRBD2. CDR1 LNHDA and CDR2 SQIVND come from the germline V gene (reference sequence). V shed 5 bases, J shed 4 bases, and the junction held 7 bases outside the gene matches. The CDR3 spans 16 residues. The CDR3 DNA is TGTGCCAGTAGTCCGACTAGCGGGAGAAGGGCAGATACGCAGTATTTT. This codes for CASSPTSGRRADTQYF.

CDR3 protein: CASSLSSTGDAEAFF. The CDR3 nucleotides read TGTGCCAGCAGTTTATCGTCGACAGGGGACGCTGAAGCTTTCTTT. The chain employs TRBV28 and TRBJ1-1; 8 bases are shared with TRBD1. The CDR3 sequence is 15 residues long. Germline loops: CDR1 MDHEN, CDR2 SYDVKM. V trimming: 1 base; J trimming: 6 bases; junction bases outside the gene matches: 7.

This chain joins TRBV18 and TRBJ1-1, with no clear D. This CDR3 spans 12 amino acids. Trimming left V 6 bases short and J 1 base short, with 6 bases between. The germline CDR1 and CDR2 sequences are KGHSH and LQKENI. Written as DNA, the CDR3 is TGTGCCAGCTCGCGACAGAACACTGAAGCTTTCTTT. Its protein is CASSRQNTEAFF.

In its sample, this clone was seen a few times. This chain connects TRBV28 to TRBJ2-7; D assignment may be TRBD1 or TRBD2 (5 bases each). CDR3 length: 13 residues. The V gene's germline CDR1 is MDHEN and CDR2 SYDVKM. V dropped 3 bases and J dropped 6 bases, with 12 bases sitting between them. The CDR3 DNA reads as TGTGCCAGCAGTTTGGGACCGGTCCTCGAGCAGTACTTC. Translation gives CASSLGPVLEQYF. The full variable domain, with the rest looked up from reference TRBV28 and TRBJ2-7, is DVKVTQSSRYLVKRTGEKVFLECVQDMDHENMFWYRQDPGLGLRLIYFSYDVKMKEKGDIPEGYSVSREKKERFSLILESASTNQTSMYLCASSLGPVLEQYFGPGTRLTVT.

This chain connects TRBV2 to TRBJ1-1; D remains ambiguous. The CDR3 has 13 residues. V was shortened by 9 bases and J by 0 bases, with 11 bases between the two germline ends. CDR1 is SNHLY and CDR2 is FYNNEI in the germline V gene. The CDR3 nucleotides are TGTGCCAGTATCGGACCGATGAACACTGAAGCTTTCTTT. It yields the protein CASIGPMNTEAFF. The entire variable domain, with the rest obtained from reference TRBV2 and TRBJ1-1, is as follows: EPEVTQTPSHQVTQMGQEVILRCVPISNHLYFYWYRQILGQKVEFLVSFYNNEISEKSEIFDDQFSVERPDGSNFTLKIRSTKLEDSAMYFCASIGPMNTEAFFGQGTRLTVV.

The J gene is TRBJ1-2, the V gene TRBV29-1; 11 bases align to TRBD1. The CDR3 loop spans 15 amino acids. The germline CDR1 and CDR2 sequences are SQVTM and ANQGSEA. J was trimmed by 8 bases and V by 1 base; bases with no gene match: 9. The CDR3 nucleotides read TGCAGCGTTGAAGGATCCTGGACAGGGGGCAAGGGCTACACCTTC. It encodes CSVEGSWTGGKGYTF.

The gene calls are TRBV5-6 and TRBJ1-2, with D possibly matching TRBD1 (5 bases). The V end lost 1 base, the J end lost 5 bases, and 9 bases lay between the germline ends. The germline V gene has CDR1 SGHDT and CDR2 YYEEEE. This CDR3 spans 13 amino acids. CDR3 nucleotide sequence: TGTGCCAGCAGCTTGACAGGAGCGTATGGCTACACCTTC. Its translation is CASSLTGAYGYTF.

The chain uses TRBV7-2 and TRBJ1-3, with 9 bases identical to TRBD1. The V gene's germline CDR1 is SGHTA and CDR2 FQGNSA. Trimming removed 5 bases from V and 0 bases from J; junction bases left unmatched: 8. There are 17 residues in the CDR3. This CDR3 reads CASSKQGQGHSGNTIYF. The DNA of the CDR3 is TGTGCCAGCAGCAAACAAGGACAGGGGCACTCTGGAAACACCATATATTTT.

V and J are TRBV5-1 and TRBJ2-5; 7 bases match TRBD1. Germline V gene data show CDR1 as SGHRS and CDR2 as YFSETQ. V was pared by 1 base and J by 2 bases, with 17 bases of the junction left unmatched. CDR3 length: 19 residues. The chain's CDR3 is CASSLSPTGLDGSQETQYF. The CDR3 DNA sequence: TGCGCCAGCAGCTTGTCCCCGACAGGGCTTGATGGGTCACAAGAGACCCAGTACTTC.

The CDR3 sequence is CASSLAAGGRGTEAFF. The DNA of the CDR3 is TGCGCCAGCAGCTTGGCCGCTGGGGGGCGAGGCACTGAAGCTTTCTTT. The chain couples TRBV5-1 to TRBJ1-1; tentative D call: TRBD1 (6 bases). The germline gives CDR1 SGHRS, CDR2 YFSETQ. The CDR3 has 16 amino acids. Trimming shortened V by 0 bases and J by 4 bases, and 16 bases separated the two germline ends.

The count of this clone is one. The chain is built from TRBV6-6 and TRBJ2-7; 7 bases line up with TRBD1. Germline CDR1 and CDR2: MNHNY and SVGAGI (reference sequence). This CDR3 is built from 14 residues. Losses at the gene ends were 6 bases for V and 2 bases for J; bases not matched to a gene: 7. CDR3 DNA: TGTGCCAGCAGAAGAAGACAGGGACCCTACGAGCAGTACTTC. Translated: CASRRRQGPYEQYF.